The clone carrying this T cell receptor (beta chain) was counted only a few times. Its antigen is unknown. The entry originates in a study of shared clonotypes between healthy human individuals. Study-wide context: Donors were a couple of women and a few men aged 18 to 49. Study results and limitations: Unshared clonotypes carried lower generation probabilities than those common to all four donors.

This CDR3 region has 12 residues. Trimming cost V 0 bases and J 6 bases, with 9 bases left between them. Per germline, CDR1 GTSNPN and CDR2 SVGIG (reference sequence). Generated by immunoSEQ multiplex PCR, the TCRdb table keeps only in-frame clones and is missing some. The sample carries roughly 2.6 million clones, around nine tenths recorded once. Source material: naive CD4+ T cells sorted from blood. Subset described: CD45RA+ positively selected. The V call is TRBV30, the J call TRBJ2-7; D is unclear. This clonotype originated in a man in his late teens or twenties in good health. The CDR3 sequence is CAWSVHLAEQYF. The CDR3 nucleotides read TGTGCCTGGAGTGTACACCTCGCCGAGCAGTACTTC.